The rows below give T cell receptor beta chains drawn from one sample of a study of cytotoxic CD8 clonotypes in ibrutinib-treated CLL. Repertoires were generated with immunoSEQ multiplex PCR, while TCRdb's copy carries only in-frame clones and drops some. The sample carries roughly 130,000 clones, 85% to 95% recorded once. The sequences come from PBMCs, collected after 12 months of ibrutinib treatment. These receptors originate from a human donor with chronic lymphocytic leukemia. Each CDR3 is given with its conserved first and last residue. The D gene is left open where the match is weak. Clone size is not always given. Where it is, it says once, few, many or a class for expanded clones.

. . TRBJ2-6 TRBV29-1 CSVGLDSGANVLTF TGCAGCGTTGGACTGGATTCTGGGGCCAACGTCCTGACTTTC
few . TRBJ1-4 TRBV2 CASNGQSDNEKLFF TGTGCCAGCAATGGACAGAGCGATAATGAAAAACTGTTTTTT
. . TRBJ1-4 TRBV6-6 CASMVRNEKLFF TGTGCCAGCATGGTGAGGAATGAAAAACTGTTTTTT
. TRBD2 TRBJ2-1 TRBV5-1 CASSLAGLAASEFF TGCGCCAGCAGCTTGGCCGGCCTAGCGGCCTCCGAGTTCTTC
. TRBD1 TRBJ2-1 TRBV7-6 CASSLEQGASYNEQFF TGTGCCAGCAGCTTAGAACAGGGGGCTTCCTACAATGAGCAGTTCTTC
. . TRBJ2-7 TRBV11-3 CASSLDRRFNEQYF TGTGCCAGCAGCTTAGATAGGCGGTTCAACGAGCAGTACTTC
few TRBD1 TRBJ1-2 TRBV19 CASSQGQYGYTF TGTGCCAGTTCCCAGGGACAGTATGGCTACACCTTC
. . TRBJ1-1 TRBV28 CASSSLLLGLKGGENTEAFF TGTGCCAGCAGTTCTCTGCTCCTCGGACTTAAAGGTGGGGAGAACACTGAAGCTTTCTTT
. . TRBJ2-4 TRBV11-1 CASSLQPGEENIQYF TGTGCCAGCAGCTTACAACCAGGGGAGGAAAACATTCAGTACTTC
. TRBD1 TRBJ1-2 TRBV30 CAWAEQGESYGYTF TGTGCCTGGGCAGAACAGGGGGAATCCTATGGCTACACCTTC
. TRBD1 TRBJ1-3 TRBV18 CASSPGTGGNTIYF TGTGCCAGCTCACCAGGGACAGGTGGAAACACCATATATTTT
. TRBD2 TRBJ2-3 TRBV6-5 CASRRGTSESDTQYF TGTGCCAGCAGACGGGGGACTAGTGAATCAGATACGCAGTATTTT
. . TRBJ2-1 TRBV28 CASSLSAREQFF TGTGCCAGCAGTCTTAGCGCCCGTGAGCAGTTCTTC
. . TRBJ2-5 TRBV4-3 CASSQNSESETQYF TGCGCCAGCAGCCAAAATAGTGAATCGGAGACCCAGTACTTC
. . TRBJ2-2 TRBV7-3 CASSAGVSETGELFF TGTGCCAGCAGCGCCGGGGTATCAGAGACCGGGGAGCTGTTTTTT
. . TRBJ2-3 TRBV5-1 CASSFDQDTNTQYF TGCGCCAGCAGCTTTGATCAGGACACAAATACGCAGTATTTT
once TRBD1 TRBJ2-2 TRBV27 CASSRQGANTGELFF TGTGCCAGCAGTAGACAGGGGGCCAACACCGGGGAGCTGTTTTTT
. TRBD1 TRBJ2-7 TRBV4-3 CASSQDAFGQGASEQYF TGCGCCAGCAGCCAAGATGCTTTCGGACAGGGGGCTTCCGAGCAGTACTTC
. . TRBJ2-7 TRBV6-1 CAGREAWGDEQYF TGTGCCGGCAGGGAGGCATGGGGGGACGAGCAGTACTTC
. TRBD1 TRBJ1-2 TRBV28 CASRRTGYYGYTF TGTGCCAGCCGAAGGACAGGGTACTATGGCTACACCTTC
. . TRBJ2-1 TRBV7-8 CASSLPPQGGDNEQFF TGTGCCAGCAGCTTACCCCCACAAGGTGGGGACAATGAGCAGTTCTTC
. . TRBJ2-4 TRBV4-3 CASSQGDLAKNIQYF TGCGCCAGCAGCCAAGGTGACCTAGCCAAAAACATTCAGTACTTC
. . TRBJ2-7 TRBV7-9 CASSLAPVYEQYF TGTGCCAGCAGCTTAGCTCCAGTCTACGAGCAGTACTTC
. . TRBJ2-1 TRBV7-2 CASSIRDDVNNEQFF TGTGCCAGCAGCATCCGGGACGACGTTAACAATGAGCAGTTCTTC
. TRBD1 TRBJ1-1 TRBV18 CASSPGVGQGTMNTEAFF TGTGCCAGCTCACCCGGGGTGGGACAGGGAACTATGAACACTGAAGCTTTCTTT
. TRBD1 TRBJ2-1 TRBV6-5 CASSYSGTGSYNEQFF TGTGCCAGCAGTTATTCCGGGACAGGGAGCTACAATGAGCAGTTCTTC
. . TRBJ1-2 TRBV7-3 CASSSTGGGYGYTF TGTGCCAGCAGCTCCACAGGCGGGGGCTATGGCTACACCTTC
once TRBD2 TRBJ2-5 TRBV4-3 CASSHPPGLADQETQYF TGCGCCAGCAGCCATCCCCCGGGACTAGCGGACCAAGAGACCCAGTACTTC